This T cell receptor (beta chain) was identified during a study of blood T cell repertoires in COVID-19. Study information: There were acute and convalescent COVID-19 samples, and they came from the United States, Italy and Spain.

Trimming removed 2 bases from V and 6 bases from J; junction bases left unmatched: 6. The CDR3 runs 16 residues. The germline CDR1 and CDR2 sequences are MDHEN and SYDVKM. Living in roughly 25 US areas, the participants were between roughly 18 and 89 years of age. As handled by the study authors: Amplification of reference gene primers provided the estimated nucleated cell counts. Produced via immunoSEQ multiplex PCR; TCRdb's table is partial and in-frame only. The V and J calls and clone size are taken from that table; D and trimming were inferred from the DNA. The repertoire holds around 190,000 clones, with over 80% as singletons.

The source of this sequence is a man younger than 35 with acute COVID-19. Sequencing was performed on PBMCs or T cells enriched from blood (not recorded which). The chain has TRBV28 and TRBJ2-7, with 14 bases lining up with TRBD2. The CDR3 protein is CASSLSGTSGSFEQYF. Here the CDR3 DNA reads TGTGCCAGCAGTTTAAGTGGGACTAGCGGGAGCTTCGAGCAGTACTTC.